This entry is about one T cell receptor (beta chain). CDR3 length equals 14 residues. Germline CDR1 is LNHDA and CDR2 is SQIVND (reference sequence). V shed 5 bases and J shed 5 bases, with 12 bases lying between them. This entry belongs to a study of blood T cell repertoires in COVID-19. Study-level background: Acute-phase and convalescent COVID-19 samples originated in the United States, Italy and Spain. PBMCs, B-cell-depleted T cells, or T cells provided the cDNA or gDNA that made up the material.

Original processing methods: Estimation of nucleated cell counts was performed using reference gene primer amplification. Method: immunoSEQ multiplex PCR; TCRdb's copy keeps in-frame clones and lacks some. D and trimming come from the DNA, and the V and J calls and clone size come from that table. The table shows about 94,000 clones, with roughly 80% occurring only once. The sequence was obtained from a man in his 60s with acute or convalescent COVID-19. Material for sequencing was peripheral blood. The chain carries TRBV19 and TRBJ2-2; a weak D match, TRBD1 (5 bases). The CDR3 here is CASSAQGRTGELFF. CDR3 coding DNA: TGTGCCAGTAGTGCCCAGGGTAGGACCGGGGAGCTGTTTTTT.